Listed below are T cell receptor beta chains from one sample, sequenced in a study of blood T cell repertoires in COVID-19. The repertoire was sequenced with immunoSEQ multiplex PCR; TCRdb's copy has only in-frame clones and lacks some. The table shows some 390,000 clones, with roughly 89% occurring only once. Specimen: PBMCs or T cells enriched from blood (not recorded which). These receptors came from a woman in her 30s who had recovered from COVID-19. Both conserved end residues are part of each CDR3. The D gene is left open where the match is weak. Clone size is given for some rows only: seen once, a few or many times, or a class if the clone is expanded.

TGTGCCAGCAGCTCTGGGGCAGGGATGAATGAAAAACTGTTTTTT	CASSSGAGMNEKLFF	NA	NA	TRBV5-4	TRBJ1-4
TGTGCCAGCAGCTTAGACGGCAGGGGAGGGGAGACCCAGTACTTC	CASSLDGRGGETQYF	NA	few	TRBV7-2	TRBJ2-5
TGTGCCAGCGGCGCTGCGTCCGGGACTAGCGGGAGAAGCGAGCAGTACTTC	CASGAASGTSGRSEQYF	TRBD2	NA	TRBV28	TRBJ2-7
TGTGCCAGCAGCTCGACTAGCGGGGACTCCTACAATGAGCAGTTCTTC	CASSSTSGDSYNEQFF	TRBD2	NA	TRBV5-4	TRBJ2-1
TGCGCCAGCAGCCAAGATCAGGGCAGGAATTCACCCCTCCACTTT	CASSQDQGRNSPLHF	NA	NA	TRBV4-3	TRBJ1-6
TGTGCCAGCAGCCTAGGAACAGGGGAGATACACAATGAGCAGTTCTTC	CASSLGTGEIHNEQFF	TRBD1	NA	TRBV7-6	TRBJ2-1
TGTGCCAGCAGCTTAGACTTGGTCCCAGGAACAAACACAGATACGCAGTATTTT	CASSLDLVPGTNTDTQYF	NA	NA	TRBV11-2	TRBJ2-3
TGTGCCTGGACGACAACAGGGGGCCTGAATCAGCCCCAGCATTTT	CAWTTTGGLNQPQHF	TRBD1	NA	TRBV30	TRBJ1-5
TGTGCCAGTAGTATTTCGGACAGTTTCCACTATGGCTACACCTTC	CASSISDSFHYGYTF	NA	NA	TRBV19	TRBJ1-2
TGTGCCAGCAGCTTGGGCAGCTCAACAAAAGGGGGTGGCTACACCTTC	CASSLGSSTKGGGYTF	NA	NA	TRBV5-4	TRBJ1-2
TGTGCCAGCAGCTTACCGGGACAGACAGTCTATAGCAATCAGCCCCAGCATTTT	CASSLPGQTVYSNQPQHF	TRBD1	NA	TRBV5-8	TRBJ1-5
TGTGCCAGCAGTTTATCGGGAGGGGATGAGCAGTTCTTC	CASSLSGGDEQFF	TRBD2	NA	TRBV27	TRBJ2-1
TGCGCCAGCAGCTTTGAAGGACAGCCCTTCCAAGAGACCCAGTACTTC	CASSFEGQPFQETQYF	NA	NA	TRBV5-1	TRBJ2-5
TGTGCCAGCAGTTACCCCGACAGGGAAAAACTGTTTTTT	CASSYPDREKLFF	NA	NA	TRBV5-6	TRBJ1-4
TGCAGCGTTTTAGGGATAGGGGCCACTGAAGCTTTCTTT	CSVLGIGATEAFF	NA	NA	TRBV29-1	TRBJ1-1
TGTGCCAGCAGTTTCCTGACAGGGAAAGAGCAGTACTTC	CASSFLTGKEQYF	TRBD1	NA	TRBV28	TRBJ2-7
TGCAGCGTTGAAGATCTCGGGACCCAGTACTTC	CSVEDLGTQYF	NA	NA	TRBV29-1	TRBJ2-5
TGTGCCACCAGTGAGTCGACAGGGCCGGGGGAAAAACTGTTTTTT	CATSESTGPGEKLFF	TRBD1	NA	TRBV24-1	TRBJ1-4
TGTGCCAGCAGCGGCTTTAGCGGCAGAGAGACCCAGTACTTC	CASSGFSGRETQYF	NA	NA	TRBV7-2	TRBJ2-5
TGCGCCAGCAGCCACCACAGGGTACAGCATCAGCCCCAGCATTTT	CASSHHRVQHQPQHF	NA	NA	TRBV4-1	TRBJ1-5
TGTGCCAGCAGCCAAGACAGGAGCGGGAGTGTATACGAGCAGTACTTC	CASSQDRSGSVYEQYF	TRBD2	once	TRBV4-2	TRBJ2-7
TGTGCCAGCAGCTTAGCCCCTAGGAACATTCAGTACTTC	CASSLAPRNIQYF	NA	NA	TRBV7-2	TRBJ2-4
TGTGCCAGCAGCTTAGGTACGGACACTGAAGCTTTCTTT	CASSLGTDTEAFF	NA	NA	TRBV7-3	TRBJ1-1
TGTGCCTGGAGTCTTCGACAGGGGGGTTTCGGGAATCAGCCCCAGCATTTT	CAWSLRQGGFGNQPQHF	TRBD1	once	TRBV30	TRBJ1-5
TGTGCCAGCAGCCAAGCGCCGGGAGGGCCATCCGAGCAGTACTTC	CASSQAPGGPSEQYF	TRBD2	NA	TRBV3-1/TRBV3-2	TRBJ2-7
TGTGCCAGCAGTACCCAGGACAGGGGAGCTTTTGGAAAACTGTTTTTT	CASSTQDRGAFGKLFF	TRBD1	NA	TRBV28	TRBJ1-4
TGCGCCAGCAGCGAACGTCAGGGTAACTACGAGCAGTACTTC	CASSERQGNYEQYF	NA	few	TRBV4-3	TRBJ2-7
TGTGCCAGCAGCGCTTACAAGTCCTACAATGAGCAGTTCTTC	CASSAYKSYNEQFF	NA	NA	TRBV7-2	TRBJ2-1
TGCGCCAGCAGCCCCGACAGGGGTGGCGATGAGCAGTTCTTC	CASSPDRGGDEQFF	TRBD1	NA	TRBV5-1	TRBJ2-1
TGTGCCAGTAGCAGCAGGGGGCTACGTTATGGCTACACCTTC	CASSSRGLRYGYTF	TRBD1	NA	TRBV19	TRBJ1-2
TGCGCCAGCAGCTTTCAAACAGGGTCCACTGAAGCTTTCTTT	CASSFQTGSTEAFF	NA	NA	TRBV5-1	TRBJ1-1
TGCGCCAGCAGCTTGAAGGCGGGAGTTAGCCCCGGGGAGCTGTTTTTT	CASSLKAGVSPGELFF	TRBD2	once	TRBV5-1	TRBJ2-2
TGTGCCAGCAGCCGGGACCGACAGGGCGAGCAGTACTTC	CASSRDRQGEQYF	TRBD1	NA	TRBV7-2	TRBJ2-7
TGTGCCAGCAGCGTAGCTCTCAGGGACACTGAAGCTTTCTTT	CASSVALRDTEAFF	NA	NA	TRBV9	TRBJ1-1
TGTGCCACCAGTGATCCTTACTCCGCGGCTTTGAACACCGGGGAGCTGTTTTTT	CATSDPYSAALNTGELFF	NA	NA	TRBV24-1	TRBJ2-2
TGTGCCAGCAGCCGGACTAGCGGGAGGGAAAGCGGGGAGCTGTTTTTT	CASSRTSGRESGELFF	TRBD2	NA	TRBV7-9	TRBJ2-2
TGTGCCACCCGCTCGGGAGCGATTTTGTTAAATGAGCAGTTCTTC	CATRSGAILLNEQFF	NA	NA	TRBV2	TRBJ2-1
TGTGCCAGCAGCAAAGTTGCGCAGGGGGCAAGGGAAAAACTGTTTTTT	CASSKVAQGAREKLFF	TRBD1	NA	TRBV5-6	TRBJ1-4
TGTGCCAGCAGCGAGGGAGGGCGAAACACCATATATTTT	CASSEGGRNTIYF	NA	NA	TRBV5-4	TRBJ1-3
TGTGCCACCAGTGACTCGGGACAGGGGCGAACCGGGGAGCTGTTTTTT	CATSDSGQGRTGELFF	TRBD1	NA	TRBV24-1	TRBJ2-2
TGTGCCAGCAGCCAGATCCAGGGAAACACTGAAGCTTTCTTT	CASSQIQGNTEAFF	NA	NA	TRBV3-1/TRBV3-2	TRBJ1-1
TGCGCCAGCAGCATCGGACAGGGGATCGCAACTAATGAAAAACTGTTTTTT	CASSIGQGIATNEKLFF	TRBD1	NA	TRBV5-1	TRBJ1-4
TGTGCCAGCAGCGCCCACGGAGTGAGCGGGGGGCAGAATGAGCAGTTCTTC	CASSAHGVSGGQNEQFF	TRBD2	NA	TRBV9	TRBJ2-1
TGTGCTAGTGTCGCGGGGCCTATCTACGAGCAGTACTTC	CASVAGPIYEQYF	NA	NA	TRBV12-5	TRBJ2-7
TGTGCCAGTAGTGAGCGGACAGTTTTTAATTCACCCCTCCACTTT	CASSERTVFNSPLHF	NA	NA	TRBV19	TRBJ1-6
TGTGCCACCAGCAGAGAGGCTTATGGACTCTACGAGCAGTACTTC	CATSREAYGLYEQYF	NA	NA	TRBV15	TRBJ2-7